Detailed here is one T cell receptor beta chain. Its matching antigen is unknown. This specimen comes from a study of post-analysis software for immune sequencing data. Turning to the study itself: In terms of disease course, relapsing-remitting, secondary progressive and progressive-relapsing multiple sclerosis were included. Overall study results and limits: About five TRBV segments occurring more often in patients than controls included TRBV5-6, TRBV5-1 and TRBV20-1. Significantly lower normalized Chao1 diversity was seen in multiple sclerosis patients than in controls.

CDR3 length equals 14 residues. Germline lookup yields CDR1 SGHAT and CDR2 FQNNGV. The ends lost 6 bases at V and 2 bases at J; junction bases unmatched: 2. Libraries were made from TCR beta cDNA, and they carried unique molecular identifiers. T cells numbering roughly 0.85 to 11 million yielded around 500,000 cDNA molecules. TCRdb re-called the PCR reads through MiXCR, storing one row per CDR3 protein. The sample contains roughly 400,000 distinct CDR3 sequences, approximately 39% of which appear only once. The chain combines TRBV11-2 with TRBJ2-1, with 9 bases identical to TRBD1. The sample taken for sequencing was blood. This clonotype originated in a girl aged 2 to 9 with multiple sclerosis. In nucleotides, the CDR3 is TGTGCCAGCAGGAGGACAGGGGCCTACAATGAGCAGTTCTTC. Its protein is CASRRTGAYNEQFF.